The 19 T cell receptor beta chains below were found in one sample sequenced in a study of shared clonotypes between healthy human individuals. TCRdb's table, derived via immunoSEQ multiplex PCR, lists solely in-frame clones and lacks some. The table records 2 million or so clones, roughly 95% of them present only once. The sequencing input was naive CD4+ T cells sorted from blood. Subset specified: CD45RA+ positively selected. These receptors were taken from a young man in good health.

The V call is TRBV9, the J call TRBJ2-5, with 7 bases lining up with TRBD1. The CDR3 totals 16 residues. CDR1 is SGDLS, CDR2 YYNGEE, per germline. The trim removed 8 bases at V and 1 base at J, leaving 14 bases unmatched. This CDR3 reads CASTLGAGGGQETQYF. The CDR3 region has the DNA TGTGCCAGTACCCTGGGGGCAGGGGGTGGCCAAGAGACCCAGTACTTC. Complete variable domain (other parts from reference TRBV9 and TRBJ2-5): DSGVTQTPKHLITATGQRVTLRCSPRSGDLSVYWYQQSLDQGLQFLIQYYNGEERAKGNILERFSAQQFPDLHSELNLSSLELGDSALYFCASTLGAGGGQETQYFGPGTRLLVL.

V and J are TRBV18 and TRBJ1-5, with 7 nucleotides matching TRBD1. Germline V CDR1 and CDR2: KGHSH, LQKENI. CDR3 size: 15 residues. J was trimmed by 4 bases and V by 2 bases; bases with no gene match: 5. The CDR3 is CASSPSGTVNQPQHF. For the CDR3, the DNA is TGTGCCAGCTCACCAAGTGGGACAGTAAATCAGCCCCAGCATTTT.

The chain couples TRBV7-2 to TRBJ2-2; TRBD2 matches at 7 bases. CDR1 is SGHTA, CDR2 FQGNSA, per germline. V trimming: 1 base; J trimming: 4 bases; junction bases outside the gene matches: 9. This CDR3 region has 17 residues. CDR3 amino acids: CASSLVYAGVGTGELFF. The CDR3 DNA reads TGTGCCAGCAGCTTAGTATATGCGGGGGTAGGCACCGGGGAGCTGTTTTTT.

This chain uses TRBV10-2 with TRBJ2-5, with D tentatively TRBD1 or TRBD2 (6 bases each). Germline V CDR1 and CDR2: WSHSY, SAAADI. The ends were cut back, 3 bases at V and 5 bases at J, with 19 bases in the middle. This CDR3 is 16 amino acids long. The CDR3 here is CASSDPSKGGTETQYF. As DNA, the CDR3 is TGCGCCAGCAGTGACCCCTCTAAAGGGGGGACGGAGACCCAGTACTTC.

This clone was observed a single time. This chain links TRBV12-5 with TRBJ1-1; D is unresolved. This CDR3 region has 15 residues. Trimming took off 0 bases at V and 5 bases at J, with 13 bases between the two ends. Germline lookup yields CDR1 LGHNT and CDR2 FRNRAP. In nucleotides, the CDR3 is TGTGCTAGTGGTTTGGTGATACACCAGAAGACTGAAGCTTTCTTT. Residues: CASGLVIHQKTEAFF.

The gene calls are TRBV27 and TRBJ2-2; D is possibly TRBD2 (6 bases). Per germline, CDR1 MNHEY and CDR2 SMNVEV (reference sequence). The CDR3 is 14 amino acids. Trimming removed 3 bases at V and 3 bases at J, with 8 bases between. CDR3 protein: CASSLAGHTGELFF. CDR3 sequence (DNA): TGTGCCAGCAGTTTGGCGGGGCACACCGGGGAGCTGTTTTTT.

The J gene is TRBJ2-7, the V gene TRBV30; D perhaps matches TRBD1 (5 bases). The CDR3 runs to 11 residues. Per germline, CDR1 GTSNPN and CDR2 SVGIG (reference sequence). Here the CDR3 DNA reads TGTGCAGGATTCAGGGACTACGAGCAGTACTTC. The encoded protein is CAGFRDYEQYF.

The chain recombines TRBV6-1 with TRBJ2-1; 7 bases fit TRBD1. V dropped 1 base and J dropped 1; count of bases not matched to a gene: 10. Germline loops: CDR1 MNHNS, CDR2 SASEGT. The CDR3 sequence is 18 residues long. The CDR3 DNA sequence: TGTGCCAGCAGTGAAGAAACAGGGGTGGGGGAATCCTACAATGAGCAGTTCTTC. This translates into CASSEETGVGESYNEQFF.

The sample holds one count of this clone. V gene TRBV5-1 combines with J gene TRBJ1-2; D is undetermined. CDR3 size: 14 residues. Trimming left V 0 bases short and J 14 bases short, with 20 bases between. Germline V gives CDR1 SGHRS, CDR2 YFSETQ. The CDR3 loop is CASSLEHSNYGWTF. Here the CDR3 DNA reads TGCGCCAGCAGCTTGGAGCACAGTAACTATGGCTGGACCTTC.

The chain is built from TRBV7-9 and TRBJ2-5; 12 bases fit TRBD2. This CDR3 spans 19 amino acids. Germline-derived CDR1 and CDR2 are SEHNR and FQNEAQ (reference sequence). With 7 bases clipped from V and 3 bases from J, the junction kept 18 bases outside the gene matches. The DNA for the CDR3 is TGTGCCAGCACCACAAAATTGACTAGCGGGGGTCGGAGGGAAGAGACCCAGTACTTC. Its protein is CASTTKLTSGGRREETQYF.

Turning to this clone: Other DNA sequences of this sample code for an identical CDR3. V gene TRBV30 combines with J gene TRBJ1-1; no clear D gene. Trimming took 2 bases from V and 5 from J, leaving 6 bases between them. The CDR3 is 11 amino acids. CDR1 is GTSNPN, CDR2 SVGIG, per germline (reference sequence). In DNA, the CDR3 is TGTGCCTGGAGTCGAGGGACTGAAGCTTTCTTT. Its protein is CAWSRGTEAFF.

The chain has TRBV30 and TRBJ2-7; 10 bases agree with TRBD2. This CDR3 comprises 15 residues. Unmatched junction bases numbered 7, after V lost 3 bases and J lost 2 bases. CDR1 GTSNPN and CDR2 SVGIG come from the germline V gene (reference sequence). CDR3 region: CAWSRTSGFAYEQYF. In DNA, the CDR3 is TGTGCCTGGAGCAGGACTAGCGGTTTTGCCTACGAGCAGTACTTC. The variable domain in full, with the rest retrieved from reference TRBV30 and TRBJ2-7, is SQTIHQWPATLVQPVGSPLSLECTVEGTSNPNLYWYRQAAGRGLQLLFYSVGIGQISSEVPQNLSASRPQDRQFILSSKKLLLSDSGFYLCAWSRTSGFAYEQYFGPGTRLTVT.

Concerning this clone itself: The same CDR3 is also encoded by other DNA sequences in this sample. The chain is built from TRBV6-5 and TRBJ1-5; D is perhaps TRBD1 (5 bases). Germline assignment: CDR1 MNHEY and CDR2 SVGAGI. V was pared by 6 bases and J by 2 bases, with 14 bases between. This CDR3 is built from 15 residues. DNA for the CDR3: TGTGCCAGCAGACGAGGGGTGTCGGGCAATCAGCCCCAGCATTTT. Its protein is CASRRGVSGNQPQHF.

On this clone itself: Within the sample, other DNA sequences also encode this same CDR3. The gene calls are TRBV5-1 and TRBJ2-1; D could derive from TRBD1 or TRBD2 (6 bases each). Germline loops: CDR1 SGHRS, CDR2 YFSETQ. Trimming cost V 4 bases and J 2 bases, with 13 bases left between them. The CDR3 spans 15 residues. The CDR3 DNA follows: TGCGCCAGCAGCCCGGGGGCGGGAACCTACAATGAGCAGTTCTTC. Its translation is CASSPGAGTYNEQFF.

This clone appeared once. The J gene is TRBJ1-4, the V gene TRBV19; 7 bases fit TRBD1. The germline CDR1 and CDR2 sequences are LNHDA and SQIVND (reference sequence). This CDR3 spans 14 amino acids. V was pared by 4 bases and J by 3 bases, with 2 bases of the junction left unmatched. The CDR3 protein is CASSTTGANEKLFF. CDR3 DNA sequence: TGTGCCAGTAGTACAACAGGGGCTAATGAAAAACTGTTTTTT.

The count of this clone is one. The V gene is TRBV10-1, the J gene TRBJ2-3; D may be TRBD1 (5 bases). Germline CDR1 is WNHNN and CDR2 is SYGVQD (reference sequence). The CDR3 sequence is 15 residues long. Trimming stripped 8 bases from V and 1 base from J, with 16 bases between. The DNA of the CDR3 is TGCGCCAGCCCCTTGACAGCGCCTGGCACAGATACGCAGTATTTT. Its translation is CASPLTAPGTDTQYF.

The chain combines TRBV19 with TRBJ1-5; weak D call: TRBD1 (5 bases). This CDR3 contains 18 residues. Germline CDR1 and CDR2: LNHDA and SQIVND (reference sequence). V was shortened by 3 bases and J by 1 base, with 19 bases between the two germline ends. The CDR3 bases are TGTGCCAGTAGTATTATGTCAGGGAAAGCTAAAAGCAATCAGCCCCAGCATTTT. Its protein is CASSIMSGKAKSNQPQHF.

CDR3 coding DNA: TGCGCCAGCAGACATGAGTTCATGAACACTGAAGCTTTCTTT. Amino acid sequence: CASRHEFMNTEAFF. V usage is TRBV5-1 and J usage is TRBJ1-1, with D hard to call. The CDR3 length is 14 residues. V lost 5 bases, J lost 0 bases, and 11 bases lay in between. Germline lookup yields CDR1 SGHRS and CDR2 YFSETQ.

The V gene is TRBV18, the J gene TRBJ2-3; D might be TRBD2 (5 bases). This CDR3 contains 15 residues. The germline V and J ends were trimmed by 2 bases and 2 bases, with 11 bases remaining between them. Germline V lookup: CDR1 KGHSH, CDR2 LQKENI. The CDR3 DNA reads as TGTGCCAGCTCACCATTGGAGGCTCACACAGATACGCAGTATTTT. This sequence encodes CASSPLEAHTDTQYF.